This TCR beta chain appears in the sequencing data of a study of OX40 agonist ivuxolimab in advanced cancers. Study overall: Patients got intravenous ivuxolimab at 0.01 to 10 mg/kg every 2 weeks. Partial responses were recorded for three patients, including one with hepatocellular carcinoma and two with cutaneous melanoma. Previous treatment with anti-PD-1, anti-PD-L1 or anti-CTLA-4 therapy was allowed; 35% to 50% had received some.

Trimming stripped 0 bases from V and 1 base from J, with 13 bases between. Germline V gene lookup returns CDR1 LGHNA and CDR2 YSLEER. The length of the CDR3 is 17 residues. TCRdb keeps only in-frame clones here, not all; method: immunoSEQ multiplex PCR. The table lists approximately 82,000 clones, approximately 87% of them singletons. This receptor was identified in an adult with an advanced solid tumor such as melanoma, head and neck, liver or kidney cancer. The specimen comprised CD4+ or CD8+ T cells sorted from blood, sampled in a trial of the OX40 agonist ivuxolimab. The rearrangement links TRBV4-3 to TRBJ1-3; D is unresolved. CDR3 region: CASSQEPRRHSGNTIYF. For the CDR3, the DNA is TGCGCCAGCAGCCAAGAGCCCCGACGGCATTCTGGAAACACCATATATTTT.